This record looks at one TCR beta chain sequence and its context. The data originate from a study of blood T cell repertoires in COVID-19. Looking at the study overall: T cells, B-cell-depleted T cells, or PBMCs provided the cDNA or gDNA that served as material.

In the original processing: Reference gene primer amplification gave estimated nucleated cell counts. Profiled with immunoSEQ multiplex PCR; TCRdb holds only in-frame clones, not every one. V and J calls and clone size come straight from that table; D and trimming were deduced from the DNA. The data show about 40,000 clones, about nine tenths seen once. V was pared by 4 bases and J by 2 bases, with 20 bases between. Germline-derived CDR1 and CDR2 are MNHNS and SASEGT. CDR3 length equals 18 residues. Sequencing was performed on peripheral blood. This chain uses TRBV6-1 with TRBJ1-4, with a possible D match to TRBD1 (5 bases). The receptor was derived from a woman of 80 years or more with active COVID-19. CDR3 in DNA: TGTGCCAGCAGTGCTCCCGGAGGCGGGGCGAGGACTAATGAAAAACTGTTTTTT. It encodes CASSAPGGGARTNEKLFF.